Shown below are 28 T cell receptor beta chains from a single sample sequenced in a study of T cell repertoires in cytomegalovirus infection. Their antigens remain unidentified. MiXCR, run by TCRdb on the reads, gives a single entry per CDR3 protein. The sample shows roughly 69,000 distinct CDR3 sequences, about 29% of them seen only once. Sequenced material: CD8+ T cells from cultured PBMCs, taken from culture after CMV antigen stimulation. The receptors come from a human donor in good health (CMV status not recorded). Some clones in this sample may be carry-over from other donors' samples.

The chain carries TRBV7-6 and TRBJ1-2, with 7 nucleotides matching TRBD1. This CDR3 is built from 15 residues. Trimming took 4 bases from V and 5 from J; bases not matched to a gene: 10. The germline CDR1 and CDR2 sequences are SGHVS and FNYEAQ. The CDR3 is CASSSPDRVTYGYTF. CDR3 DNA: TGTGCCAGCAGCTCCCCCGACAGGGTAACGTATGGCTACACCTTC.

The chain employs TRBV4-2 and TRBJ1-2, with 8 bases aligning to TRBD1. V trimming: 3 bases; J trimming: 3 bases; junction bases outside the gene matches: 6. CDR1 and CDR2 (germline): LGHNA, YNFKEQ. There are 15 residues in the CDR3. This CDR3 reads CASSQESGGHYGYTF. The CDR3 coding sequence is TGTGCCAGCAGCCAGGAATCAGGGGGCCACTATGGCTACACCTTC.

Remarks on this clonotype: One junction end does not reproduce the germline sequence, and a read error may be involved. V gene TRBV5-3 combines with J gene TRBJ2-5, with unresolved D. TRBV5-3 is identified as an open reading frame with a role that is uncertain. The CDR3 extends over 13 amino acids. The CDR3 is CASSLSPTGTQYF. CDR3 coding DNA: TGTGCCAGCAGCTTGAGCCCCACCGGGACCCAGTACTTC.

The chain uses TRBV6-2 or TRBV6-3 and TRBJ2-7; D is ambiguous. Germline assignment: CDR1 MNHEY and CDR2 SVGEGT. This CDR3 contains 13 residues. V was trimmed by 3 bases and J by 5 bases, leaving 11 bases between them. The CDR3 is CASSYGLRDEQYF. As DNA, the CDR3 is TGTGCCAGCAGTTATGGGCTCCGGGACGAGCAGTACTTC.

This clonotype showed up just a few times. The rearrangement links TRBV19 to TRBJ2-3, with 7 bases aligning to TRBD2. Germline V lookup: CDR1 LNHDA, CDR2 SQIVND (reference sequence). V shed 8 bases, J shed 4 bases, and the junction held 9 bases outside the gene matches. The CDR3 extends over 14 amino acids. The chain's CDR3 is CASPQRGGSDTQYF. CDR3 DNA: TGTGCCAGTCCCCAGCGGGGAGGATCAGATACGCAGTATTTT.

The chain joins TRBV24-1 to TRBJ1-1; D may be TRBD1 (5 bases). The ends were cut back, 4 bases at V and 8 bases at J, with 19 bases in the middle. Germline CDR1 and CDR2: KGHDR and SFDVKD. The CDR3 covers 15 residues. The CDR3 DNA follows: TGTGCCACCAGTGACCTCGCCGGGACCAGCCGCGAAGCTTTCTTT. Its translation: CATSDLAGTSREAFF.

The chain has TRBV7-9 and TRBJ2-7; D may be TRBD2 (6 bases). V lost 5 bases to trimming and J lost 6 bases, with 11 bases between them. CDR3 length: 12 amino acids. Germline V gene sequence: CDR1 SEHNR, CDR2 FQNEAQ (reference sequence). CDR3 bases: TGTGCCAGCAGCGGGAGGCACTCCGAGCAGTACTTC. Protein: CASSGRHSEQYF.

J is TRBJ2-7 and V is TRBV2; D gene ambiguous. The CDR3 is made up of 13 amino acids. Germline CDR1 is SNHLY and CDR2 is FYNNEI. V shed 4 bases and J shed 2 bases, with 9 bases lying between them. CDR3 in DNA: TGTGCCAGCAGTGGGGGTCGGACCTACGAGCAGTACTTC. Its protein is CASSGGRTYEQYF.

This clonotype was counted a few times. J is TRBJ2-2 and V is TRBV29-1; 7 nucleotides align to TRBD1. CDR1 and CDR2 (germline): SQVTM, ANQGSEA. V shed 6 bases and J 2 bases; nucleotides not matched to a gene: 6. The CDR3 extends over 14 amino acids. The CDR3 loop is CSVDRAENTGELFF. The CDR3 DNA reads as TGCAGCGTCGACAGGGCGGAAAACACCGGGGAGCTGTTTTTT.

This clonotype was detected many times. This chain connects TRBV7-6 to TRBJ2-7; 8 nucleotides line up with TRBD1. V dropped 4 bases and J dropped 5; count of bases not matched to a gene: 7. Germline V gene sequence: CDR1 SGHVS, CDR2 FNYEAQ. This CDR3 region has 14 residues. The CDR3 sequence: CASSSDGQGNEQYF. Here the CDR3 DNA reads TGTGCCAGCAGCTCGGACGGACAGGGTAACGAGCAGTACTTC.

This clonotype was observed a few times. V and J are TRBV5-4 and TRBJ2-1; TRBD2 matches at 13 bases. The V gene end was trimmed by 9 bases and the J gene end by 4 bases; junction bases not matched to a gene: 10. Germline V gene sequence: CDR1 SGHNT, CDR2 YYREEE (reference sequence). The CDR3 sequence is 16 residues long. The CDR3 region is CAMYGLAGASYNEQFF. The CDR3 coding sequence is TGTGCCATGTATGGACTAGCGGGGGCTTCGTACAATGAGCAGTTCTTC.

The CDR3 DNA sequence: TGTGCCACCCAGGGGGGGCCAAACACTGAAGCTTTCTTT. Protein: CATQGGPNTEAFF. The genes are TRBV7-4 and TRBJ1-1; 7 bases are shared with TRBD1. The CDR3 extends over 13 amino acids. Trimming at V came to 10 bases and at J to 2 bases, leaving 7 bases not matched to a gene. Germline CDR1 SGHVT, CDR2 SQSDAQ.

In its sample, this clonotype was seen many times. The chain couples TRBV20-1 to TRBJ2-3; the match to TRBD2 covers 14 bases. The CDR3 covers 16 residues. V lost 4 bases and J lost 2; bases outside the gene matches: 5. Germline V gene sequence: CDR1 DFQATT, CDR2 SNEGSKA (reference sequence). The CDR3 region is CSAIRTSGGLTDTQYF. The CDR3 DNA sequence: TGCAGTGCTATAAGGACTAGCGGGGGGCTCACAGATACGCAGTATTTT.

In this sample, this clonotype turned up many times. The chain recombines TRBV7-9 with TRBJ1-1; 8 nucleotides align to TRBD1. With V trimmed by 8 bases and J by 0 bases, 11 bases remained unmatched. CDR1 and CDR2 (germline): SEHNR, FQNEAQ (reference sequence). The CDR3 runs to 16 residues. CDR3 DNA sequence: TGTGCCAGCTTAAATCTGGACAGGGTAATGAACACTGAAGCTTTCTTT. Its protein product is CASLNLDRVMNTEAFF.

The chain joins TRBV4-2 to TRBJ2-1; 7 positions agree with TRBD2. CDR3 length: 16 amino acids. The germline CDR1 and CDR2 sequences are LGHNA and YNFKEQ. The V and J ends lost 4 bases and 7 bases, in that order; junction bases with no gene match: 13. The CDR3: CASSPGPGGLGNEQFF. In DNA form, the CDR3 reads TGTGCCAGCAGCCCCGGCCCGGGGGGTCTGGGTAATGAGCAGTTCTTC.

CDR3 in amino acids: CASSLAGDSAGETQYF. The CDR3 DNA reads as TGTGCCAGCAGCTTAGCTGGAGATAGTGCTGGTGAGACCCAGTACTTC. The chain joins TRBV7-8 to TRBJ2-5; D unresolved. In germline, CDR1 is SGHVS, CDR2 FQNEAQ. CDR3 length: 16 residues. Trimming took off 0 bases at V and 5 bases at J, with 16 bases between the two ends.

This clonotype came up a few times. J is TRBJ2-1 and V is TRBV4-3; possibly TRBD1 for D (6 bases). V lost 3 bases to trimming and J lost 7 bases, with 13 bases between them. Germline lookup yields CDR1 LGHNA and CDR2 YSLEER. This CDR3 has 14 residues. Written as DNA, the CDR3 is TGCGCCAGCAGCCATGATAGGGGGAGAAATGAGCAGTTCTTC. Translating gives CASSHDRGRNEQFF.

The chain links TRBV7-3 to TRBJ2-3; D gene unclear. The CDR3 runs to 12 residues. Germline CDR1 SGHTA, CDR2 FQGTGA. Trimming pared 5 bases from V and 4 bases from J, leaving 7 bases between. The CDR3 DNA sequence: TGTGCCAGCAGCCGGCCCGCAGATACGCAGTATTTT. The encoded protein is CASSRPADTQYF.

CDR3: CASSLTGVEQYF. Here the CDR3 DNA reads TGTGCCAGCAGTTTAACCGGCGTCGAGCAGTACTTC. The V and J genes are TRBV12-3 or TRBV12-4 and TRBJ2-7, with D unresolved. This CDR3 spans 12 amino acids. Trimming took 2 bases from V and 6 from J, leaving 8 bases between them.

The gene calls are TRBV2 and TRBJ2-2; D ambiguous. The CDR3 length is 12 residues. V was pared by 7 bases and J by 3 bases, with 6 bases between. Germline CDR1 is SNHLY and CDR2 is FYNNEI. The CDR3 sequence is CASNKDTGELFF. The CDR3 nucleotides read TGTGCCAGCAACAAGGACACCGGGGAGCTGTTTTTT.

This clonotype was picked up many times. The gene calls are TRBV7-8 and TRBJ2-1; D is unresolved. Trimming stripped 4 bases from V and 4 bases from J, with 17 bases between. CDR1 and CDR2 from the germline V gene are SGHVS and FQNEAQ. The CDR3 has 16 residues. The CDR3 loop is CASSSVDPTTYNEQFF. The CDR3 nucleotides read TGTGCCAGCAGCTCGGTTGACCCGACAACTTACAATGAGCAGTTCTTC.

This clonotype occurred a few times. This chain links TRBV20-1 with TRBJ1-2, with unresolved D. Between the trimmed V and J ends, which lost 3 bases and 0 bases, there was a span of 17 bases. Germline CDR1 reads DFQATT; CDR2 reads SNEGSKA (reference sequence). The length of the CDR3 is 16 residues. CDR3 residues: CSASPPTQKTNYGYTF. In nucleotides, the CDR3 is TGCAGTGCTAGCCCCCCGACACAGAAAACTAACTATGGCTACACCTTC.

This clonotype showed up many times. This chain's CDR3 is CASSTQGNTEAFF. The CDR3 nucleotides are TGTGCCAGCAGCACACAGGGGAACACTGAAGCTTTCTTT. The rearrangement joins TRBV7-6 to TRBJ1-1; D may be TRBD1 (6 bases). The CDR3 length is 13 residues. Germline assignment: CDR1 SGHVS and CDR2 FNYEAQ. The V end was cut by 5 bases, the J end by 1 base, with 8 bases between.

This clonotype appeared a few times. The chain combines TRBV5-6 with TRBJ2-7, with TRBD2 identical over 11 bases. The length of the CDR3 is 17 residues. Germline V gene lookup returns CDR1 SGHDT and CDR2 YYEEEE. V lost 3 bases to trimming and J lost 2 bases; unmatched junction nucleotides: 10. The CDR3 sequence: CASSSGTSGPSPYEQYF. The CDR3 DNA is TGTGCCAGCAGCTCGGGGACTAGCGGACCTAGCCCCTACGAGCAGTACTTC.

This clonotype was counted at least ten times. The V and J genes are TRBV6-2 or TRBV6-3 and TRBJ2-1; TRBD2 matches 10 bases. Germline CDR1 MNHEY, CDR2 SVGEGT. The trim removed 2 bases at V and 5 bases at J, leaving 6 bases unmatched. The CDR3 consists of 16 residues. The CDR3 reads CASSYPWTSGNNEQFF. The DNA for the CDR3 is TGTGCCAGCAGTTACCCGTGGACTAGCGGCAACAATGAGCAGTTCTTC.

This clonotype turned up a few times. The chain carries TRBV7-9 and TRBJ1-2; D may be TRBD1 (5 bases). Germline CDR1 is SEHNR and CDR2 is FQNEAQ (reference sequence). Trimming left V 1 base short and J 2 bases short, with 14 bases between. The CDR3 spans 16 residues. CDR3 protein: CASSLEPGTENYGYTF. CDR3 sequence (DNA): TGTGCCAGCAGCTTAGAACCGGGGACCGAAAACTATGGCTACACCTTC.

The chain carries TRBV5-1 and TRBJ1-1, with D maybe TRBD1 (5 bases). Trimming took 0 bases from V and 1 from J, leaving 7 bases between them. This CDR3 is 14 amino acids long. The germline V gene has CDR1 SGHRS and CDR2 YFSETQ. In DNA, the CDR3 is TGCGCCAGCAGCTTGGAGCAGGGGAACACTGAAGCTTTCTTT. Translating it yields CASSLEQGNTEAFF.

This clonotype appeared many times. This sequence joins TRBV11-2 and TRBJ2-1, with D possibly being TRBD1 (6 bases). This CDR3 comprises 15 residues. From germline, CDR1 is SGHAT and CDR2 FQNNGV. V lost 5 bases and J 6 bases, leaving 17 bases between the germline ends. The CDR3 coding sequence is TGTGCCAGCAGCACCGGGACACGGGAACCCAATGAGCAGTTCTTC. Translating it yields CASSTGTREPNEQFF.